This T cell receptor (beta chain) appears in the sequencing data of a study of blood T cell repertoires in COVID-19. Turning to the study itself: The United States, Italy and Spain provided the acute and convalescent COVID-19 samples. The cDNA or gDNA used as material had been derived from T cells, B-cell-depleted T cells, or PBMCs.

Authors' methods: The assay estimated nucleated cells by amplifying reference gene primers. Only in-frame clones appear in the TCRdb table, and some are missing; sequencing was by immunoSEQ multiplex PCR. V and J calls and clone size follow that table, whereas D and trimming were derived from the DNA. This table has 85,000 to 95,000 clones, more than 70% appearing once. The V gene's germline CDR1 is SGHVS and CDR2 FNYEAQ. The CDR3 length is 15 residues. J was trimmed by 1 base and V by 4 bases; bases with no gene match: 1. The source of this sequence is a man in his sixties with acute or convalescent COVID-19. This rearrangement joins TRBV7-6 to TRBJ2-1, with 10 bases identical to TRBD2. The sequencing sample was made of peripheral blood. The CDR3 loop reads CASSYSGRSYNEQFF. In DNA, the CDR3 is TGTGCCAGCAGCTATAGCGGGAGGTCCTACAATGAGCAGTTCTTC.